This entry concerns a single T cell receptor beta chain. Its antigen has not been determined. No per-base quality is available; no much larger clone lies one base away. Its CDR3 holds 14 amino acids, cysteine through phenylalanine. Only the CDR3 DNA is retained, 42 bases long and in frame from the first base. Relative to germline, V is missing 3 bases and J is missing 5 bases, with 7 bases of the junction outside any gene match. As encoded in the germline V gene, CDR1 is SGHRS while CDR2 is YFSETQ. TCRbeta CDR3 regions were amplified from genomic DNA by means of the immunoSEQ Assay, a bias-controlled multiplex PCR. Under the source paper's analysis protocol: Nucleated cell counts per sample were estimated from amplification of reference gene primers within the assay. To quantify the absolute abundance of each unique TCRbeta CDR3 rearrangement, sequence reads were collapsed and filtered. For each sample, productive Simpson clonality was calculated as the square root of Simpson's diversity index across productive rearrangements. The source is immuneACCESS, and TCRdb retained only in-frame sequences with V and J called. Part of the clones is not carried over; for the studies checked, unresolved V genes explain less than half of this, and the remainder is unexplained. The V and J calls and clone size are taken from that table; D and trimming were inferred from the DNA. This sample gives around 180,000 clones in total; 80% to 90% of them show up just once. The ten largest clones capture roughly 3% of the sample.

The source of the sample is a study of blood T cell repertoires in COVID-19 (dated by TCRdb to the early 2020s). At the level of the whole study: Samples from collaborators originated in the United States, Italy and Spain and spanned both the acute and convalescent phases of COVID-19. The material from the prospective study consisted of cDNA or gDNA derived from T cells, B-cell-depleted T cells, or PBMCs. Deeply sampled blood TCRbeta repertoires from subjects exposed to, actively infected with, or recovered from COVID-19 were included in the dataset. A freely available public database, intended as a resource for researchers studying the immune response to SARS-CoV-2, is where the repertoires were released. The samples were drawn from two sources: the first 160 participants of the ongoing ImmuneRACE study, and 950 to 1,500 subjects contributed by 6 global collaborators. A de-identified subject ID, COVID-19 status, age in years and sex were almost always included in the sample metadata. HLA class I and class II types, where available, came from metadata supplied by the sample provider rather than from assay-based typing. Broad study findings and their caveats: Clinical and demographic metadata were provided uncurated, with the amount varying by source and participant.

Whole blood was collected in K2EDTA tubes by collaborating institutions according to the institutions' own protocols. For TCRbeta analysis, collaborators shipped samples as frozen whole blood, isolated PBMCs, or DNA extracted from either of those sample types. In this chain, TRBV5-1 is recombined with TRBJ1-1, and 7 bases in between align with TRBD1. The TCR sequence derives from a man in his 60s with acute or convalescent COVID-19. Material for sequencing was peripheral blood. The sequenced DNA is TGCGCCAGCAGCTCCGACAGGGCGATTACTGAAGCTTTCTTT. Its amino acids are CASSSDRAITEAFF.